The 5 T cell receptor beta chains presented below share a single source sample, sequenced in a study of Ad26.COV2.S vaccination and SARS-CoV-2 variants. Measured with immunoSEQ multiplex PCR; TCRdb has only the in-frame clones, and not every one. The table records roughly 700,000 clones, roughly 90% of them present only once. Noted treatment: some 20 received Ad26.COV2.S at low or high dose, single or two shots; roughly five received placebo; per-sample allocation not given. Sampling occurred on day 63 after the first vaccine or placebo injection. This sample comprised peripheral blood, obtained in a trial of Ad26.COV2.S vaccine versus placebo. The source is a person between 18 and 60 years old who received the Ad26.COV2.S COVID-19 vaccine or a placebo.

The rearrangement uses TRBV13 and TRBJ2-7; D may be TRBD1 (5 bases). This CDR3 spans 15 amino acids. V was clipped by 0 bases and J by 0 bases, with 9 bases between them. CDR1 PRHDT and CDR2 FYEKMQ come from the germline V gene (reference sequence). The CDR3 protein is CASSLGGDSSYEQYF. For the CDR3, the DNA is TGTGCCAGCAGCTTAGGGGGCGACAGCTCCTACGAGCAGTACTTC.

The V and J genes are TRBV7-2 and TRBJ1-4; 7 positions agree with TRBD1. Germline CDR1 is SGHTA and CDR2 is FQGNSA. The CDR3 contains 17 residues. J gave up 7 bases and V 2 bases, and 13 bases lay outside the gene matches. CDR3: CASSLTSARGRLEKLFF. CDR3 DNA sequence: TGTGCCAGCAGCTTAACGAGTGCGAGGGGGCGGCTTGAAAAACTGTTTTTT. The entire variable domain, with the rest obtained from reference TRBV7-2 and TRBJ1-4, is as follows: GAGVSQSPSNKVTEKGKDVELRCDPISGHTALYWYRQSLGQGLEFLIYFQGNSAPDKSGLPSDRFSAERTGGSVSTLTIQRTQQEDSAVYLCASSLTSARGRLEKLFFGSGTQLSVL.

The V call is TRBV7-9, the J call TRBJ1-1, with D perhaps matching TRBD1 (5 bases). The CDR3 consists of 15 residues. Per the germline V gene, CDR1 is SEHNR and CDR2 is FQNEAQ (reference sequence). V was clipped by 5 bases and J by 0 bases, with 13 bases between them. CDR3 DNA: TGTGCCAGCAGCAAGCTACAGGCTCTGAACACTGAAGCTTTCTTT. This codes for CASSKLQALNTEAFF.

The chain is built from TRBV24-1 and TRBJ2-2; perhaps TRBD1 as D (6 bases). In germline, CDR1 is KGHDR, CDR2 SFDVKD. V was shortened by 5 bases and J by 2 bases, with 8 bases between the two germline ends. The CDR3 is made up of 14 amino acids. CDR3 sequence (DNA): TGTGCCACCAGTGGGACAGTTAACACCGGGGAGCTGTTTTTT. Protein sequence: CATSGTVNTGELFF.

The V and J genes are TRBV19 and TRBJ2-4; 9 bases are a match to TRBD2. Germline CDR1 reads LNHDA; CDR2 reads SQIVND (reference sequence). The CDR3 runs 14 residues. After removal of 5 bases from V and 7 bases from J, the junction contained 6 bases not matched to a gene. The CDR3 DNA reads as TGTGCCAGTAGTTCCCGGACTAGCGCTAACATTCAGTACTTC. Its translation is CASSSRTSANIQYF.